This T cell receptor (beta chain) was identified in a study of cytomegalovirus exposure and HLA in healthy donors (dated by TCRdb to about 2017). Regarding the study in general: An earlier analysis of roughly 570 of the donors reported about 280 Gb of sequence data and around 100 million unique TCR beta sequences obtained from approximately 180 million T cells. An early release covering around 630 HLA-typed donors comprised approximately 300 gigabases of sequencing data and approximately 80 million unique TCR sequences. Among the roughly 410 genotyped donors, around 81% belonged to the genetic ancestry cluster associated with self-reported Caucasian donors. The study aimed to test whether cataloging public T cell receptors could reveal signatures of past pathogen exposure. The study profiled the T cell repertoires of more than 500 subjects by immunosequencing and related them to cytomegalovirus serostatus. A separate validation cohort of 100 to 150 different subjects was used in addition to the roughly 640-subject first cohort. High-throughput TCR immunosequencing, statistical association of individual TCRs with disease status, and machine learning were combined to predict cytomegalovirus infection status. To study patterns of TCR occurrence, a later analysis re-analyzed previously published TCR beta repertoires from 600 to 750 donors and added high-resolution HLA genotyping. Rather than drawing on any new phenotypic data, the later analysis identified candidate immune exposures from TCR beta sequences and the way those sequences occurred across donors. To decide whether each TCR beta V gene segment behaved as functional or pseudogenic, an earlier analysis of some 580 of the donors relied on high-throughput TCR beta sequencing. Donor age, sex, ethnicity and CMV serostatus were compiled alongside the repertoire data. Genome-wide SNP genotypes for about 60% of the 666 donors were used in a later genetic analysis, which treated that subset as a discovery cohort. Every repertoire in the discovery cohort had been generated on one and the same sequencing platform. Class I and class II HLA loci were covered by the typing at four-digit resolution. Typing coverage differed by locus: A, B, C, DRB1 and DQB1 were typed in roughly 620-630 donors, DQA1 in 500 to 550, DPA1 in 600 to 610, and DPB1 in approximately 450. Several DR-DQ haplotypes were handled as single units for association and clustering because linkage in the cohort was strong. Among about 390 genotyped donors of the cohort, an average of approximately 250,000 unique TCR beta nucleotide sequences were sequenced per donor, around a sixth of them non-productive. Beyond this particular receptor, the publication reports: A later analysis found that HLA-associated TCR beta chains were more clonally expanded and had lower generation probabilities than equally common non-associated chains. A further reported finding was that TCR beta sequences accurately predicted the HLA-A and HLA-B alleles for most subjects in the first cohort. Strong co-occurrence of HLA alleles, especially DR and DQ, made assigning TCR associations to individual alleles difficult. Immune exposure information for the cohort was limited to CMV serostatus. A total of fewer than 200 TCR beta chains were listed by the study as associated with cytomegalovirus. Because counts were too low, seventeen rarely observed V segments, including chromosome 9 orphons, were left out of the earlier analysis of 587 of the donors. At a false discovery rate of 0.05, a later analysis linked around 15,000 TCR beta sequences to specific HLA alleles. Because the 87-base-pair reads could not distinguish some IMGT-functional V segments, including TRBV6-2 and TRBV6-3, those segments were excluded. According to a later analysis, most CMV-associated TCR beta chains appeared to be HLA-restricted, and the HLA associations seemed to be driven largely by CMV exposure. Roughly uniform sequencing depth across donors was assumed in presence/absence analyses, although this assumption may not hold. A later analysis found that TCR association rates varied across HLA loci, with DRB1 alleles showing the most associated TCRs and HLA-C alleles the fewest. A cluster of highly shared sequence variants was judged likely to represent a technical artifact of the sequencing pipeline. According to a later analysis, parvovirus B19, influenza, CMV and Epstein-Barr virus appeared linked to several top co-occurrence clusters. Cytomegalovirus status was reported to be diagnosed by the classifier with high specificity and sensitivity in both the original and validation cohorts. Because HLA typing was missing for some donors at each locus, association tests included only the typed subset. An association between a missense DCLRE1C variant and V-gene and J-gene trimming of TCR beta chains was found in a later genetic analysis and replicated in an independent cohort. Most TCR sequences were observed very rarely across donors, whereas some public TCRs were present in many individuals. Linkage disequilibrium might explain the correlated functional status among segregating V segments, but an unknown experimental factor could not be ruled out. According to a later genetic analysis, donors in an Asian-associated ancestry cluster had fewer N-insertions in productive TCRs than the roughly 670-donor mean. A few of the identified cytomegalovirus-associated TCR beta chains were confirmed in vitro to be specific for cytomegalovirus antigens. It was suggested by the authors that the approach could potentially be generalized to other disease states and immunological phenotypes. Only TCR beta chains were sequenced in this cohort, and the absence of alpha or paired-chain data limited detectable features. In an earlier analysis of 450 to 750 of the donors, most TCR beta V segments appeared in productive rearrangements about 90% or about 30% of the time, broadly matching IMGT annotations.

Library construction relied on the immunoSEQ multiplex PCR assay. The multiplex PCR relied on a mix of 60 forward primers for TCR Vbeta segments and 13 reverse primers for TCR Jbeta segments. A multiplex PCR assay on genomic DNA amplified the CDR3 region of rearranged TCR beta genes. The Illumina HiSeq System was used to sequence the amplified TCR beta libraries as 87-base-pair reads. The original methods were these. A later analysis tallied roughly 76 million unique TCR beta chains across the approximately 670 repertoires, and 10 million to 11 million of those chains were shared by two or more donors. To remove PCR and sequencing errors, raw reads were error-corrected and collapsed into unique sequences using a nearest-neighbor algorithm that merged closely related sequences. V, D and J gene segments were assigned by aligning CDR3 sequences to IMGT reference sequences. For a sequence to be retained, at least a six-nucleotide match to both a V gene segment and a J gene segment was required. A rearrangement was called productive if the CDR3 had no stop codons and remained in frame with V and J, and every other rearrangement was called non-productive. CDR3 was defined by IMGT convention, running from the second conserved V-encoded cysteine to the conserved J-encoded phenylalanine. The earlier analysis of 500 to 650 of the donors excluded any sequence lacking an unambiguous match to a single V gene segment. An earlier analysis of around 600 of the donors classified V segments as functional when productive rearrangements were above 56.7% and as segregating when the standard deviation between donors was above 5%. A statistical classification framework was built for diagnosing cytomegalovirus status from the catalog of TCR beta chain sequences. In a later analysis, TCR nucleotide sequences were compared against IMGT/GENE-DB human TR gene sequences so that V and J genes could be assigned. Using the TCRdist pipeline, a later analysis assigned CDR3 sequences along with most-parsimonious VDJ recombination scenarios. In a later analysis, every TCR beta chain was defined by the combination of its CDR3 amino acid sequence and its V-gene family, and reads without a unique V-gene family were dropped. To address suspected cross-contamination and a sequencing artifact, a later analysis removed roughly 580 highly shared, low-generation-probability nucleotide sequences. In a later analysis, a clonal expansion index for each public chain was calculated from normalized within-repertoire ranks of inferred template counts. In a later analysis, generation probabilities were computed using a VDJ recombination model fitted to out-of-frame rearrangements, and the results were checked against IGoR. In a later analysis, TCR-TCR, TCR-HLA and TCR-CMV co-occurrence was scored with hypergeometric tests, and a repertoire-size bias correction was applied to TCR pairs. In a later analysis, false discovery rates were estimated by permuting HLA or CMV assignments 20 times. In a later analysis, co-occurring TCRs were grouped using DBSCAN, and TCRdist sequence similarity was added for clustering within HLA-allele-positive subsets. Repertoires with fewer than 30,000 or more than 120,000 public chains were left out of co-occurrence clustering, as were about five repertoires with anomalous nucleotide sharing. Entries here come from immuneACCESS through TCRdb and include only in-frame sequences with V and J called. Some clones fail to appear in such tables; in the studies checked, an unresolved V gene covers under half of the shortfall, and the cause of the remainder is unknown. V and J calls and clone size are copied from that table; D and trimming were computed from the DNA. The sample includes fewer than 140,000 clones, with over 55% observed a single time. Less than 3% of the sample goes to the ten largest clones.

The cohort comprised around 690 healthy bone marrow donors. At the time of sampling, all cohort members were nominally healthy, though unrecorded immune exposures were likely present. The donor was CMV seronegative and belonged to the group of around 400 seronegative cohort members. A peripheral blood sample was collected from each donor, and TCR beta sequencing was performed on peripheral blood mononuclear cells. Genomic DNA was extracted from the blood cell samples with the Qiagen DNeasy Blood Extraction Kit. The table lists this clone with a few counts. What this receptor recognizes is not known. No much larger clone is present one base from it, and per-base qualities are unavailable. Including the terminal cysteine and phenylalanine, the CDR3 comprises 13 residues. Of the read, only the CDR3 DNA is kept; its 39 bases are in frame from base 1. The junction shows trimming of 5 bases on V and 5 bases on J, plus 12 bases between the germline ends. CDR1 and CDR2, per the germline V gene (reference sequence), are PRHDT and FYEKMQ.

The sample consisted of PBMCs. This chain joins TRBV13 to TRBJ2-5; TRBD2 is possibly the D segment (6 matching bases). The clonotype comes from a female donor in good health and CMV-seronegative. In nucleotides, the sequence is TGTGCCAGCAGCACCGGAGGGATGGAGACCCAGTACTTC. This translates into CASSTGGMETQYF.